Listed below are T cell receptor beta chains from one sample, sequenced in a study of cytomegalovirus exposure and HLA in healthy donors. The repertoire was sequenced with immunoSEQ multiplex PCR; TCRdb's copy has only in-frame clones and lacks some. In all, the sample yields about 130,000 clones. The sample was PBMCs. Every receptor here comes from a woman in her sixties in good health and CMV-seronegative. Each CDR3 is given with its conserved first and last residue.

TRBV5-1	TRBJ1-6	CASSPQAGRYSPLHF
TRBV5-1	TRBJ2-3	CASSWGAERTDTQYF
TRBV5-1	TRBJ2-2	CASSLGTSGGYTGELFF
TRBV7-2	TRBJ2-7	CASSSHRTSWSYEQYF
TRBV15	TRBJ1-2	CATSRDSQNYGYTF
TRBV19	TRBJ1-4	CASGPLSPATNEKLFF
TRBV5-1	TRBJ2-7	CASSGGTSGYPYEQYF
TRBV6-1	TRBJ1-5	CASSEQGSFNQPQHF
TRBV12-5	TRBJ1-5	CASGSCAIRGQYPTTSSNQPQHF
TRBV2	TRBJ2-7	CASNQGLMGEQYF
TRBV2	TRBJ2-7	CASAGYYRGAGQYF
TRBV4-2	TRBJ1-2	CASSQDRQGASGYTF
TRBV6-5	TRBJ1-6	CASSSRDFRPPLHF
TRBV28	TRBJ2-7	CASSLRDEQYF
TRBV28	TRBJ2-3	CASSLTSGDTQYF
TRBV2	TRBJ2-7	CASSGTGARGEQYF
TRBV6-1	TRBJ2-5	CASNQGLGGVETQYF
TRBV5-1	TRBJ2-1	CASSQGTSGGNNEQFF
TRBV5-1	TRBJ1-5	CASSLAGGAGNQPQHF
TRBV5-1	TRBJ2-7	CTSSWGQGYEQYF
TRBV7-9	TRBJ2-7	CASFDREDEQYF
TRBV7-8	TRBJ1-3	CASSQDRGNTIYF
TRBV9	TRBJ1-5	CASSVGGMDGGGNQPQHF
TRBV5-5	TRBJ1-4	CASSFPEGRRGEKLFF
TRBV5-1	TRBJ1-4	CASSPPGPGVGNEKLFF
TRBV6-5	TRBJ1-2	CASSYSSAGYGYTF
TRBV5-4	TRBJ1-2	CASSLVADYGYTF
TRBV7-9	NA	CASSSQFRGQGRGEQYF
TRBV10-3	TRBJ2-7	CAISDRQPGEQYF
TRBV5-1	TRBJ1-5	CASSKGQGLDQPQHF
TRBV7-3	TRBJ2-1	CASSLRPTSGGLRHSYNEQFF
TRBV6-5	TRBJ1-1	CASRADRYGRAFF
TRBV2	TRBJ1-1	CASSLGQTNTEAFF
TRBV28	TRBJ1-2	CASSSGTANYGYTF
TRBV9	TRBJ2-6	CASSVQGAGANVLTF
TRBV7-9	TRBJ1-1	CASSLGAEQGEAFF
TRBV30	TRBJ1-5	CAWSADRAQPQHF
TRBV27	TRBJ1-5	CASSFTFRDTNQPQHF
TRBV5-4	TRBJ2-4	CASSSGSRVQNIQYF
TRBV5-4	TRBJ2-2	CASSSSAGVITGELFF
TRBV30	TRBJ1-2	CAWSVLVGYTF
TRBV7-9	TRBJ1-1	CASSLRERYEAFF
TRBV6-1	TRBJ2-1	CASSETGTEYNEQFF
TRBV7-2	TRBJ1-2	CASSLNSGLTGYGYTF
TRBV5-4	TRBJ2-1	CASSLNGGALYNEQFF
TRBV2	TRBJ1-6	CASSEGRVISPLHF
TRBV11-2	TRBJ1-1	CASSGSDNTEAFF
TRBV19	TRBJ2-7	CASSLTGEVRNEQYF
TRBV28	TRBJ2-7	CASTRVGASYEQYF
TRBV2	TRBJ1-2	CASSPLPSPGGYTF
TRBV10-3	TRBJ2-3	CAIRGSGLIYTDTQYF
TRBV10-3	TRBJ1-2	CAISETGLGYGYTF